The clone carrying this T cell receptor (beta chain) has only a few counts. Antigen: not known. The CDR3 extends over 14 amino acids. Trimming shortened V by 0 bases and J by 9 bases, and 16 bases separated the two germline ends. Germline lookup yields CDR1 SGHRS and CDR2 YFSETQ. Assay used: immunoSEQ multiplex PCR; TCRdb lists only in-frame clones, some missing. The top ten hold roughly 11% of the sample, which has 95,000 to 150,000 clones, around 89% seen once. This specimen comes from a study of T cell responses to AZD1222 COVID-19 vaccine. The study, taken as a whole, reports: Across the whole spike, CD4 TCRs peaked at regions 160-218 and 743-854.

The TCR comes from an adult in good health. V gene TRBV5-1 combines with J gene TRBJ2-7; weak D call: TRBD1 (6 bases). Source: peripheral blood, taken on day 0 of MenACWY control vaccination. The CDR3 sequence: CASSLEGTNIGQYF. The CDR3 nucleotides read TGCGCCAGCAGCTTGGAAGGGACAAATATTGGGCAGTACTTC.